This entry lists 15 T cell receptor beta chains sequenced from one sample in a study of Ad26.COV2.S vaccination and SARS-CoV-2 variants. Here immunoSEQ multiplex PCR was the method, and the copy in TCRdb shows in-frame clones only, minus some. The table records about 350,000 clones, more than 85% of them present only once. Noted treatment: some 20 received Ad26.COV2.S at low or high dose, single or two shots; about 5 received placebo; per-sample allocation not given. On day 63 after the first injection, vaccine and placebo recipients gave samples. The starting material was peripheral blood, obtained in a trial of Ad26.COV2.S vaccine versus placebo. The source is a person between 18 and 59 years old who received the Ad26.COV2.S COVID-19 vaccine or a placebo.

The rearrangement links TRBV7-2 to TRBJ2-1; D not resolved. The germline V and J ends were trimmed by 4 bases and 6 bases, with 10 bases remaining between them. Germline V gene lookup returns CDR1 SGHTA and CDR2 FQGNSA. The length of the CDR3 is 13 residues. The CDR3 coding sequence is TGTGCCAGCAGCTCCTCTTACGGCAATGAGCAGTTCTTC. Protein: CASSSSYGNEQFF.

DNA of the CDR3: TGCGCCAGCAGCCAAGAATTAGGGGGGAAAGGCTATGGCTACACCTTC. Amino acids: CASSQELGGKGYGYTF. The genes are TRBV4-3 and TRBJ1-2, with a possible D match to TRBD1 (6 bases). Germline lookup yields CDR1 LGHNA and CDR2 YSLEER. CDR3 length equals 16 residues. V was pared by 0 bases and J by 4 bases, with 15 bases between.

CDR3 amino acids: CSVEGGPSSSYNEQFF. The DNA for the CDR3 is TGCAGCGTTGAAGGAGGCCCTTCCAGCTCCTACAATGAGCAGTTCTTC. The chain combines TRBV29-1 with TRBJ2-1; D is unclear. The CDR3 sequence is 16 residues long. Trimming removed 1 base from V and 0 bases from J, with 13 bases in between. Germline CDR1 and CDR2: SQVTM and ANQGSEA.

The chain employs TRBV5-6 and TRBJ1-4; TRBD1 matches at 11 bases. V shed 6 bases, J shed 7 bases, and the junction held 5 bases outside the gene matches. CDR3 length: 14 residues. CDR1 SGHDT and CDR2 YYEEEE come from the germline V gene. CDR3: CASTSGTGGEKLFF. The CDR3 nucleotides read TGTGCCAGCACTTCCGGGACAGGGGGTGAAAAACTGTTTTTT.

The chain has TRBV24-1 and TRBJ2-3, with 11 bases aligning to TRBD2. CDR3 length: 15 amino acids. Germline values: CDR1 KGHDR, CDR2 SFDVKD. V trimming: 9 bases; J trimming: 4 bases; junction bases outside the gene matches: 8. CDR3 in DNA: TGTGCCACCGCAGAGACTAGCGGGGCCCCAGATACGCAGTATTTT. Its translation is CATAETSGAPDTQYF.

This chain joins TRBV5-1 and TRBJ2-5; 10 nucleotides agree with TRBD2. This CDR3 region has 15 residues. Germline V gene data show CDR1 as SGHRS and CDR2 as YFSETQ. Germline trimming cut 3 bases from V and 3 bases from J; bases unmatched to any gene: 5. CDR3 sequence: CASSSTSGREETQYF. CDR3 nucleotide sequence: TGCGCCAGCAGCTCTACAAGCGGGAGGGAAGAGACCCAGTACTTC.

This clone was counted a single time. CDR3: CASSGGDRDYNEQFF. The CDR3 coding sequence is TGCGCCAGCAGCGGAGGCGACCGGGACTACAATGAGCAGTTCTTC. The chain carries TRBV5-1 and TRBJ2-1; D is perhaps TRBD2 (5 bases). CDR3 size: 15 residues. V lost 4 bases, J lost 3 bases, and 14 bases lay in between. Germline V gene lookup returns CDR1 SGHRS and CDR2 YFSETQ.

This chain links TRBV28 with TRBJ2-1, with D maybe TRBD2 (6 bases). The V end lost 5 bases, the J end lost 3 bases, and 11 bases lay between the germline ends. Germline V CDR1 and CDR2: MDHEN, SYDVKM. The CDR3 extends over 14 amino acids. CDR3 sequence reads: CASSSGPIYNEQFF. In DNA, the CDR3 is TGTGCCAGCAGTAGCGGGCCGATCTACAATGAGCAGTTCTTC.

The CDR3 DNA is TGTGCCTGGAGTGTAAAGGACTCTGGGGGATCACCCCTCCACTTT. Translation: CAWSVKDSGGSPLHF. The rearrangement links TRBV30 to TRBJ1-6, with a tentative D call TRBD1 (5 bases). The length of the CDR3 is 15 residues. From germline, CDR1 is GTSNPN and CDR2 SVGIG (reference sequence). Trimming cost V 0 bases and J 10 bases, with 16 bases left between them.

The chain combines TRBV6-1 with TRBJ2-5; 8 bases are a match to TRBD1. Trimming cost V 0 bases and J 9 bases; bases outside gene matches: 9. The CDR3 has 15 residues. The V gene's germline CDR1 is MNHNS and CDR2 SASEGT. The CDR3 protein is CASSEAPGTGSAQYF. The CDR3 region has the DNA TGTGCCAGCAGTGAAGCGCCCGGGACAGGTTCAGCCCAGTACTTC.

The J gene is TRBJ1-4, the V gene TRBV28; no firm D call. This CDR3 is built from 16 residues. The V and J ends lost 2 bases and 7 bases respectively, with 17 bases between them. Germline V gene data show CDR1 as MDHEN and CDR2 as SYDVKM. CDR3 residues: CASSLLARKDGEKLFF. Written as DNA, the CDR3 is TGTGCCAGCAGTTTACTAGCACGGAAAGATGGTGAAAAACTGTTTTTT.

This chain joins TRBV7-2 and TRBJ2-3; D could derive from TRBD1 or TRBD2 (6 bases each). CDR1 is SGHTA and CDR2 is FQGNSA in the germline V gene. V lost 0 bases to trimming and J lost 6 bases, with 19 bases between them. This CDR3 comprises 17 residues. The CDR3 DNA is TGTGCCAGCAGCTTAGCCCCTTTACTAGCAGGGGACGATACGCAGTATTTT. It encodes CASSLAPLLAGDDTQYF.

The chain joins TRBV2 to TRBJ1-4; a weak D match, TRBD1 (6 bases). Per the germline V gene, CDR1 is SNHLY and CDR2 is FYNNEI. The CDR3 extends over 15 amino acids. Trimming took 1 base from V and 7 from J, leaving 13 bases between them. DNA of the CDR3: TGTGCCAGCAGTGAAGTTTCTAAGGGGGGTGAAAAACTGTTTTTT. Translation gives CASSEVSKGGEKLFF.

The genes are TRBV11-2 and TRBJ2-7; tentatively, D is TRBD1 (6 bases). In germline, CDR1 is SGHAT, CDR2 FQNNGV. CDR3 length: 13 amino acids. Trimming cost V 3 bases and J 5 bases, with 11 bases left between them. The CDR3 protein is CASSFTGWNEQYF. CDR3 sequence (DNA): TGTGCCAGCAGCTTCACAGGGTGGAACGAGCAGTACTTC. Together with reference TRBV11-2 and TRBJ2-7, the CDR3 gives the full variable domain: EAGVAQSPRYKIIEKRQSVAFWCNPISGHATLYWYQQILGQGPKLLIQFQNNGVVDDSQLPKDRFSAERLKGVDSTLKIQPAKLEDSAVYLCASSFTGWNEQYFGPGTRLTVT.

The chain recombines TRBV28 with TRBJ2-4, with TRBD1 matching over 7 bases. Germline V lookup: CDR1 MDHEN, CDR2 SYDVKM. CDR3 length: 13 amino acids. With V trimmed by 6 bases and J by 7 bases, 6 bases remained unmatched. The CDR3 region is CASRDRDWNIQYF. The CDR3 DNA reads as TGTGCCAGCAGAGACAGGGATTGGAACATTCAGTACTTC.